This section outlines one T cell receptor beta chain sequence together with its context. The ends were cut back, 4 bases at V and 2 bases at J, with 11 bases in the middle. This CDR3 region has 14 residues. Germline assignment: CDR1 SNHLY and CDR2 FYNNEI. This entry belongs to a study of T cells in Graves' hyperthyroidism and ophthalmopathy. Across the whole study: Sampling of peripheral blood happened at initial diagnosis, prior to any treatment.

It was uncontrolled infection, other autoimmune disease, pregnancy or lactation that excluded patients. Extraction of PBMCs used roughly 9.3 ml of fresh peripheral blood. Amplified TCR beta CDR3 regions came from RNA transcripts. The primer set for the first-round RT-PCR of the TCR CDR3 was HTBI. A single record per CDR3 protein comes from TCRdb applying MiXCR to the multiplex PCR reads. Altogether roughly 640,000 distinct CDR3 sequences are present, roughly 15% being singletons, with the ten largest covering 3% to 4%. The source is a woman aged 35 to 49 with Graves' ophthalmopathy. The chain recombines TRBV2 with TRBJ1-2; D ambiguous. The specimen sequenced was blood. The CDR3 sequence is CASSVGRLNYGYTF. In DNA, the CDR3 is TGTGCCAGCAGTGTCGGCAGACTAAACTATGGCTACACCTTC.